This T cell receptor (beta chain) was captured in a study of cytotoxic CD8 clonotypes in ibrutinib-treated CLL. Study context: There were, on average, 255,043 productive templates and 85,000 to 95,000 productive rearrangements per sample. Points from the study as a whole: Relative to age-matched healthy donors, clonality at baseline was higher, and it tracked circulating CD8+ T-cell counts. Sustained-remission patients were sampled at different times than progressing patients were.

Concerning this clone: Its antigen is not known.

Cryopreserved PBMCs supplied approximately 2 micrograms of genomic DNA for TCR beta libraries. This table comes from immunoSEQ multiplex PCR, and its TCRdb copy is limited to in-frame clones, with some not included. The sample includes fewer than 150,000 clones, 84% seen only once; the top ten take approximately 3.5%. The germline V gene has CDR1 SGHDT and CDR2 YYEEEE. This CDR3 comprises 15 residues. With 4 bases removed from V and 3 bases from J, the gap between germline ends came to 14 bases. This specimen was PBMCs, taken after 24 months of ibrutinib treatment. The chain links TRBV5-6 to TRBJ2-1, with TRBD1 as a possible D gene (6 bases). This receptor was taken from a human donor with chronic lymphocytic leukemia. In nucleotides, the CDR3 is TGTGCCAGCAGCCCAGGGGCCGCGATCTACAATGAGCAGTTCTTC. The encoded protein is CASSPGAAIYNEQFF.